This T cell receptor (beta chain) derives from a study of CD4 and CD8 cells across lung adenocarcinoma regions. The patients had localized lung adenocarcinoma, a non-small cell subtype. By share of the sample, this clonotype is medium-sized. TCRdb called the PCR reads again in MiXCR, with one record for every CDR3 protein. The profile shows fewer than 30,000 distinct CDR3 sequences, around half of them singletons. The sample comprised CD8+ T cells from the center of a lung tumor. The receptor was isolated from a male donor with lung adenocarcinoma. The CD4 and CD8 labels of this study may be unreliable.

CDR3 region: CASSYSGTEQFF. DNA of the CDR3: TGTGCCAGCAGTTACTCCGGGACAGAGCAGTTCTTC. The rearrangement uses TRBV6-5 and TRBJ2-1; D possibly corresponds to TRBD1 (6 bases). Germline V gene sequence: CDR1 MNHEY, CDR2 SVGAGI. The germline V and J ends were trimmed by 0 bases and 10 bases, with 7 bases remaining between them. This CDR3 has 12 amino acids.